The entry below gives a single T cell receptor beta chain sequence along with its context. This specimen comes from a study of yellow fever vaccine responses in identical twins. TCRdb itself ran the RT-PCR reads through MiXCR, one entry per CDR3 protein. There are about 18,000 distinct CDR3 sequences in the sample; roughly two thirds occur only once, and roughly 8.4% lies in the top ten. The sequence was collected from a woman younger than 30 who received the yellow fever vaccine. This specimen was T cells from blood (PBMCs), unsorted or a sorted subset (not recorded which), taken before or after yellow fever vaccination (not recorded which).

CDR3 amino acids: CASSLGTGMTGELFF. In DNA, the CDR3 is TGTGCCAGCAGTTTAGGGACAGGGATGACCGGGGAGCTGTTTTTT. The chain recombines TRBV28 with TRBJ2-2; 9 bases are shared with TRBD1. Germline-derived CDR1 and CDR2 are MDHEN and SYDVKM. The CDR3 contains 15 residues. V trimming: 2 bases; J trimming: 5 bases; junction bases outside the gene matches: 3.